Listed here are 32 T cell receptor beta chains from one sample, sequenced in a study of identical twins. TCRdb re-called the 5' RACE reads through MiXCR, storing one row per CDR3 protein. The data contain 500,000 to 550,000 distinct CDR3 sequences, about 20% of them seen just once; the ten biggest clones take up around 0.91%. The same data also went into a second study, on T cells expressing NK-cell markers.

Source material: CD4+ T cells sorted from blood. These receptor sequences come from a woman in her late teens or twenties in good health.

The CDR3 DNA sequence: TGTGCCACTAATTCAAGGGTATTAGAGAATGAGCAGTTCTTC. This sequence encodes CATNSRVLENEQFF. The rearrangement uses TRBV18 and TRBJ2-1; D remains unclear. Trimming took 10 bases from V and 7 from J, leaving 20 bases between them. Germline values: CDR1 KGHSH, CDR2 LQKENI. The CDR3 runs 14 residues.

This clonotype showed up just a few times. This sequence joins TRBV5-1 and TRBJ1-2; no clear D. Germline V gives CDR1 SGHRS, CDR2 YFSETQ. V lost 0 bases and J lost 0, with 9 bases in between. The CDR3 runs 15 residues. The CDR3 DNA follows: TGCGCCAGCAGCTTGGTGTCAGGTTCTAACTATGGCTACACCTTC. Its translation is CASSLVSGSNYGYTF.

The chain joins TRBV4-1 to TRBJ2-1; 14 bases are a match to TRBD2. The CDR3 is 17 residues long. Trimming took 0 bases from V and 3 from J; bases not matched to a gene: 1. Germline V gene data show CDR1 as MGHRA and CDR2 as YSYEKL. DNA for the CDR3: TGCGCCAGCAGCCAAGAAGGACTAGCGGGAGGCTACAATGAGCAGTTCTTC. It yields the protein CASSQEGLAGGYNEQFF.

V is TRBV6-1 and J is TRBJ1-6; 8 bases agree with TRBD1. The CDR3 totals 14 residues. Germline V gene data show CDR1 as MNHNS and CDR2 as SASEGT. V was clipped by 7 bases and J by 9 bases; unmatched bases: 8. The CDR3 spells CASTDDRGGSPLHF. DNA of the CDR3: TGTGCCAGCACCGACGACAGGGGTGGTTCACCCCTCCACTTT.

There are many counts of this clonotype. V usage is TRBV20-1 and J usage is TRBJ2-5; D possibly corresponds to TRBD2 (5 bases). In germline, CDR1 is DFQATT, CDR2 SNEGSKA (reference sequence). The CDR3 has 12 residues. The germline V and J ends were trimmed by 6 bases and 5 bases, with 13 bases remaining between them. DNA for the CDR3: TGCAGTGCCGGGCCAGGAGGCGAGACCCAGTACTTC. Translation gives CSAGPGGETQYF.

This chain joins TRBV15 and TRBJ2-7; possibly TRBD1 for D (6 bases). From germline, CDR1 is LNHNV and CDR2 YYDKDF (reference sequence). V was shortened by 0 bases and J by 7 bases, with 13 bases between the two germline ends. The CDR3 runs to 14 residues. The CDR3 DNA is TGTGCCACCAGCAGAGATCGCCCAGGGGATGAGCAGTACTTC. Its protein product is CATSRDRPGDEQYF.

CDR3 sequence: CASRLSSTGAYEQYF. CDR3 sequence (DNA): TGTGCCAGCAGGCTCTCCTCGACAGGGGCCTACGAGCAGTACTTC. The rearrangement links TRBV12-3 or TRBV12-4 to TRBJ2-7; TRBD1 matches at 8 bases. The CDR3 totals 15 residues. V lost 6 bases to trimming and J lost 2 bases; unmatched junction nucleotides: 9.

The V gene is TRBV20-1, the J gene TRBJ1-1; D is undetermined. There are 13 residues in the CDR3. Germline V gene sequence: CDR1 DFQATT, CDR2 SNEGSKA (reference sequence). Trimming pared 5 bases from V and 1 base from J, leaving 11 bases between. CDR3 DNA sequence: TGCAGTGCTTTCCGGACGGGGAACACTGAAGCTTTCTTT. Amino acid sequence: CSAFRTGNTEAFF.

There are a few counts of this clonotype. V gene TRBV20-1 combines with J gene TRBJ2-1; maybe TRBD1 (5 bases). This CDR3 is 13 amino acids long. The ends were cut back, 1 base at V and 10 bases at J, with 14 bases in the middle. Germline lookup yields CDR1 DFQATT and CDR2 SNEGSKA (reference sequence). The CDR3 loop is CSARAQTAGEQFF. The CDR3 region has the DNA TGCAGTGCTAGAGCTCAAACGGCAGGGGAGCAGTTCTTC.

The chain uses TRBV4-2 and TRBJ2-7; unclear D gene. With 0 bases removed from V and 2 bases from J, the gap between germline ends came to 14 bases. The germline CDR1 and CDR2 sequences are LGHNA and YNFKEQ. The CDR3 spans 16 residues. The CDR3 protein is CASSQEWMSHTYEQYF. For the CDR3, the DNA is TGTGCCAGCAGCCAAGAGTGGATGTCCCACACCTACGAGCAGTACTTC.

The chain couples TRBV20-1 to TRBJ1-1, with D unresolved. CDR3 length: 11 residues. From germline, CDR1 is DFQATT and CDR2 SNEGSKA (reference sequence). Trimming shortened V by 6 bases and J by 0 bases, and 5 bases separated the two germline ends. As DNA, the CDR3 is TGCAGTGCGGAGATGAACACTGAAGCTTTCTTT. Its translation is CSAEMNTEAFF.

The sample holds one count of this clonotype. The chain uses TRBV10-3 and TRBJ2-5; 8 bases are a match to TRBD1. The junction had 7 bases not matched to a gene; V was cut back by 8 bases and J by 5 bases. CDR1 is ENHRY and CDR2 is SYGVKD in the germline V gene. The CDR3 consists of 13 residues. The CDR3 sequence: CAIGQGSLETQYF. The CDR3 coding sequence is TGTGCCATCGGACAGGGATCTCTGGAGACCCAGTACTTC.

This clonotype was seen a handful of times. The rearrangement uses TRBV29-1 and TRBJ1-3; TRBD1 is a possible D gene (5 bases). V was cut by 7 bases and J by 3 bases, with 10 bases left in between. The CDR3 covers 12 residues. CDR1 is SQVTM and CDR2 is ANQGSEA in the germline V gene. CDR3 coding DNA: TGCAGCGCCGGACATTTTGGAAACACCATATATTTT. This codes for CSAGHFGNTIYF. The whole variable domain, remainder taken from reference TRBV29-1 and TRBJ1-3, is SAVISQKPSRDICQRGTSLTIQCQVDSQVTMMFWYRQQPGQSLTLIATANQGSEATYESGFVIDKFPISRPNLTFSTLTVSNMSPEDSSIYLCSAGHFGNTIYFGEGSWLTVV.

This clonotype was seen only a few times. CDR3 loop: CASSGWGTRNQPQHF. CDR3 DNA sequence: TGTGCCAGTAGTGGCTGGGGAACTCGCAATCAGCCCCAGCATTTT. This rearrangement joins TRBV19 to TRBJ1-5; D is undetermined. The CDR3 covers 15 residues. Trimming took off 5 bases at V and 2 bases at J, with 13 bases between the two ends. Germline V lookup: CDR1 LNHDA, CDR2 SQIVND (reference sequence).

DNA of the CDR3: TGTGCCAGCAGATCTACAGTACAAGCAAGTCAGCCCCAGCATTTT. It yields the protein CASRSTVQASQPQHF. The chain combines TRBV12-3 or TRBV12-4 with TRBJ1-5; no definite D call. This CDR3 comprises 15 residues. Trimming removed 6 bases from V and 6 bases from J, with 18 bases in between.

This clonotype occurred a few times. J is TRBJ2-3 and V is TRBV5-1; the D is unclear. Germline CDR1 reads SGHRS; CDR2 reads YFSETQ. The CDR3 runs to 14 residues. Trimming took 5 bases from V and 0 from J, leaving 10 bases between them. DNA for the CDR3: TGCGCCAGCAGTCGAGCGCCGAGCACAGATACGCAGTATTTT. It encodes CASSRAPSTDTQYF.

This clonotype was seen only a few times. CDR3 residues: CSARETLGYGGNNKQFF. The CDR3 nucleotides are TGCAGTGCTAGAGAGACGCTAGGGTACGGTGGGAATAATAAGCAGTTCTTC. The chain combines TRBV20-1 with TRBJ2-1; D remains unclear. Trimming took 0 bases from V and 11 from J, leaving 26 bases between them. The CDR3 extends over 17 amino acids. CDR1 DFQATT and CDR2 SNEGSKA come from the germline V gene (reference sequence).

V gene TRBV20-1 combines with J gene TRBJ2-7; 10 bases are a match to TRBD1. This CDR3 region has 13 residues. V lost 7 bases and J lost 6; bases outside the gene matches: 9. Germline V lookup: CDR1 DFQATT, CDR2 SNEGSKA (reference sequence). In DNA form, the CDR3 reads TGCAGTGTACGGGACAGGGGTCTGGGCGAGCAGTACTTC. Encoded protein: CSVRDRGLGEQYF.

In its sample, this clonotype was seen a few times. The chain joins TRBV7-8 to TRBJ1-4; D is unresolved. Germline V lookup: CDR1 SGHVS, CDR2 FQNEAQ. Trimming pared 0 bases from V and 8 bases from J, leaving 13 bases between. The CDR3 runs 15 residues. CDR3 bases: TGTGCCAGCAGCTTAGCGGGAGCGCTGGGGGAAAAACTGTTTTTT. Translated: CASSLAGALGEKLFF.

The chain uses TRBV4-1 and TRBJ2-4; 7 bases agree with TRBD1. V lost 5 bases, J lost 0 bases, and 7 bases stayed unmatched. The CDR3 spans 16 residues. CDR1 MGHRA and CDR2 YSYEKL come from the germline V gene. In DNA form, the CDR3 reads TGCGCCAGCAGCACACAGGGGTTAGGAGCCAAAAACATTCAGTACTTC. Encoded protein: CASSTQGLGAKNIQYF.

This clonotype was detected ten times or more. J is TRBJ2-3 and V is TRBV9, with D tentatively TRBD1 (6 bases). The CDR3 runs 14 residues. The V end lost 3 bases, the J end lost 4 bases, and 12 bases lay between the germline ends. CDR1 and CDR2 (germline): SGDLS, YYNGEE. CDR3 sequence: CASSGLDSSDTQYF. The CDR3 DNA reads TGTGCCAGCAGCGGACTGGACAGCTCAGATACGCAGTATTTT.

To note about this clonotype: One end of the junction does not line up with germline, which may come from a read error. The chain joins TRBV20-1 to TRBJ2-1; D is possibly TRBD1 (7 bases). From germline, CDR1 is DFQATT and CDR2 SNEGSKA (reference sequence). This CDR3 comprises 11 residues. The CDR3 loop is CLCGTDGEQFF. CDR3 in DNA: TGTCTCTGCGGGACAGACGGTGAGCAGTTCTTC.

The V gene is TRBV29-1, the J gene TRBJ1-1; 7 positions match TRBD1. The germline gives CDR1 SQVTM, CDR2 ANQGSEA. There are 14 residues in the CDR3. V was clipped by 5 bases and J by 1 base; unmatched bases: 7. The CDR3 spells CSVLTRTGNTEAFF. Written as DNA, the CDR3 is TGCAGCGTTCTTACCCGGACAGGGAACACTGAAGCTTTCTTT.

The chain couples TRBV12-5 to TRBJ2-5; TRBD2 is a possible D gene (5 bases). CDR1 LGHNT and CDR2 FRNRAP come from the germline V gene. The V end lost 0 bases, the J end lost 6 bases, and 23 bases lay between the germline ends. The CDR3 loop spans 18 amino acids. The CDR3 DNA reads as TGTGCTAGTGGTTTGGTAGAGGATGGTAGCGCCCGAATGAAGACCCAGTACTTC. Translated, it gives CASGLVEDGSARMKTQYF.

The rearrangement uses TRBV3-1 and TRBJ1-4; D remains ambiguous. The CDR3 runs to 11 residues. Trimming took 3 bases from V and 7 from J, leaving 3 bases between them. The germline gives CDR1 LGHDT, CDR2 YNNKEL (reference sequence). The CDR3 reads CASSHGEKLFF. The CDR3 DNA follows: TGTGCCAGCAGCCACGGTGAAAAACTGTTTTTT. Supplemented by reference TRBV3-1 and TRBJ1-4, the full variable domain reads DTAVSQTPKYLVTQMGNDKSIKCEQNLGHDTMYWYKQDSKKFLKIMFSYNNKELIINETVPNRFSPKSPDKAHLNLHINSLELGDSAVYFCASSHGEKLFFGSGTQLSVL.

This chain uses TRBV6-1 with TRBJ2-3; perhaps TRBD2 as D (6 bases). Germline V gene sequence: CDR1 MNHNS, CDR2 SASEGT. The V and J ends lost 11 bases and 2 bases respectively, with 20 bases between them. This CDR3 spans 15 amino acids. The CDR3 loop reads CAGSTGRGFTDTQYF. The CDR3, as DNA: TGTGCCGGCTCCACGGGGCGGGGTTTCACAGATACGCAGTATTTT.

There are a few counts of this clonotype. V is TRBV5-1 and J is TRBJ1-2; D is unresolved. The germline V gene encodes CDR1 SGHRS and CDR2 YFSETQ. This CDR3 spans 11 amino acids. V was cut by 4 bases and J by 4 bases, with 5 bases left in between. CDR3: CASSGVYGYTF. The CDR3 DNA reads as TGCGCCAGCAGCGGAGTCTATGGCTACACCTTC. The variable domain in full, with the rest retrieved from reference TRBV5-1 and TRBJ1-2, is KAGVTQTPRYLIKTRGQQVTLSCSPISGHRSVSWYQQTPGQGLQFLFEYFSETQRNKGNFPGRFSGRQFSNSRSEMNVSTLELGDSALYLCASSGVYGYTFGSGTRLTVV.

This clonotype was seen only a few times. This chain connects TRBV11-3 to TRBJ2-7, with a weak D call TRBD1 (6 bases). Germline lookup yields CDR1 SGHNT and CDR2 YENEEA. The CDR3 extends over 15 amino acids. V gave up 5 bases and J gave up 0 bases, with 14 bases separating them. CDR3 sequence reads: CASSPPQGPSYEQYF. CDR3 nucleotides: TGTGCCAGCAGCCCCCCACAGGGACCCTCCTACGAGCAGTACTTC.

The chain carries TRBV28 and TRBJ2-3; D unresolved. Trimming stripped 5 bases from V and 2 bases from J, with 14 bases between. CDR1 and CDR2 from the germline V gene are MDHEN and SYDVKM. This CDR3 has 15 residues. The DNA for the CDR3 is TGTGCCAGCAGTGAGAATAAGGGTACCACAGATACGCAGTATTTT. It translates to CASSENKGTTDTQYF.

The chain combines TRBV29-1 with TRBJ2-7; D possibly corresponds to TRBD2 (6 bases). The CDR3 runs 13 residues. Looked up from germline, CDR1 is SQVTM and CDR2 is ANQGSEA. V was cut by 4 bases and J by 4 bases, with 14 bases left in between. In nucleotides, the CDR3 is TGCAGCGTTGGACGGGAGCGCAATTACGAGCAGTACTTC. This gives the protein CSVGRERNYEQYF.

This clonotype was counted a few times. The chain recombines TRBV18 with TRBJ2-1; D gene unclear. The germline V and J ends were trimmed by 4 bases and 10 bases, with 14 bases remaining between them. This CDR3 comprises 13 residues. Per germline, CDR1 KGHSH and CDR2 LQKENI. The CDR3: CASSLSGPTEQFF. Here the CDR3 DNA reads TGTGCCAGCTCACTTTCCGGACCTACAGAGCAGTTCTTC.

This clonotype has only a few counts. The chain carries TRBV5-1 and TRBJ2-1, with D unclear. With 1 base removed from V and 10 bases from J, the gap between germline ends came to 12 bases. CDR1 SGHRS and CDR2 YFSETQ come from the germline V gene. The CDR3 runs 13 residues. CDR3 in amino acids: CASSLRGAQEQFF. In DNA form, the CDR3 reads TGCGCCAGCAGCTTGAGAGGAGCGCAGGAGCAGTTCTTC.